The clone carrying this TCR beta chain was counted once. The antigen remains undetermined. The sample originates from a study of OX40 agonist ivuxolimab in advanced cancers. Whole-study context: A history of anti-PD-1, anti-PD-L1 or anti-CTLA-4 therapy was acceptable, and roughly 40% had some. Of the patients, three showed partial responses, one with hepatocellular carcinoma and two with cutaneous melanoma.

Generated by immunoSEQ multiplex PCR, the TCRdb table keeps only in-frame clones and is missing some. This sample has around 12,000 clones, with 75% to 95% found just once. Study results and limitations: At 0.1 to 3.0 mg/kg and by week 6, CD4+ and CD8+ T cells in the blood had expanded clonally. Relatively little clonal expansion, among the lowest observed, appeared in partial responders at 0.1-3.0 mg/kg.

The germline V gene encodes CDR1 SGHDT and CDR2 YYEEEE. The CDR3 loop spans 19 amino acids. Trimming removed 2 bases at V and 3 bases at J, with 26 bases between. The sequencing used CD4+ or CD8+ T cells sorted from blood, collected in a trial of the OX40 agonist ivuxolimab. V is TRBV5-6 and J is TRBJ1-1; D is perhaps TRBD1 (5 bases). This sequence was found in an adult with an advanced solid tumor such as melanoma, head and neck, liver or kidney cancer. CDR3 amino acids: CASSFHFKGDEGIHTEAFF. The CDR3 nucleotides are TGTGCCAGCAGCTTTCACTTTAAAGGGGACGAGGGGATTCACACTGAAGCTTTCTTT.